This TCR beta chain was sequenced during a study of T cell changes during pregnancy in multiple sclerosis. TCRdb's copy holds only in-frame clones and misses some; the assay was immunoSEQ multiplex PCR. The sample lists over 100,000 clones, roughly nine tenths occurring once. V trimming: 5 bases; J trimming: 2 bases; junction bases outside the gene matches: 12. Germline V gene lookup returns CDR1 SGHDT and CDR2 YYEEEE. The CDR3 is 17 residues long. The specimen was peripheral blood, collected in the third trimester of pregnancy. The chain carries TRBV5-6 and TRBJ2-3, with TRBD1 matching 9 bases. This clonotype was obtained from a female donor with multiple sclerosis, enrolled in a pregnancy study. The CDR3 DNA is TGTGCCAGCAGACGCCGGGACAGGGTTGGGGCCACAGATACGCAGTATTTT. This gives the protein CASRRRDRVGATDTQYF.